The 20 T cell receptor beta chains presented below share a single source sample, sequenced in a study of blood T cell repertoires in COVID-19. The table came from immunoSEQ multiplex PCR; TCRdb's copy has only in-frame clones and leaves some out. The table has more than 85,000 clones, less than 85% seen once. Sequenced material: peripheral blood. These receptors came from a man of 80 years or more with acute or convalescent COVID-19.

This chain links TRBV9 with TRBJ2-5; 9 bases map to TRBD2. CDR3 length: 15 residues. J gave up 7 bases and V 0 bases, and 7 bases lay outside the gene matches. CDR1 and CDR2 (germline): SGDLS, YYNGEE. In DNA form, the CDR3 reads TGTGCCAGCAGCGTAGAGCTAGCGGGAACAGGGACCCAGTACTTC. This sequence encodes CASSVELAGTGTQYF.

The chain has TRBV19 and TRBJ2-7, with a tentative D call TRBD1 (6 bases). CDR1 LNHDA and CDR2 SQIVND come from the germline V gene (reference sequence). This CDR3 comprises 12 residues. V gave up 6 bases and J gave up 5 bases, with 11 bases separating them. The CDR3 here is CASSWGLDEQYF. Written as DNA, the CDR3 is TGTGCCAGTAGCTGGGGGCTGGACGAGCAGTACTTC.

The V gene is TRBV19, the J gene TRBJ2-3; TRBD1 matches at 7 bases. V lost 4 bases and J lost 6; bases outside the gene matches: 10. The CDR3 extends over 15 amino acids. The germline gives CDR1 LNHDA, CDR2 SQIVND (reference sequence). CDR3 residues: CASSTTGLRGDTQYF. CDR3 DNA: TGTGCCAGTAGTACGACAGGGTTAAGGGGGGATACGCAGTATTTT.

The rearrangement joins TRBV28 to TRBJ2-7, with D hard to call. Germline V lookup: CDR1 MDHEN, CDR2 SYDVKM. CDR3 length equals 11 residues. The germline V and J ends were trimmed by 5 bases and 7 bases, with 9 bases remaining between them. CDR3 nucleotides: TGTGCCAGCAGTCTAGACCGGGAGCAGTACTTC. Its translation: CASSLDREQYF.

This chain's CDR3 is CASRGGGARGYTF. The CDR3 DNA follows: TGTGCCAGCAGAGGAGGTGGCGCGAGAGGCTACACCTTC. This chain connects TRBV6-5 to TRBJ1-2, with no clear D. Germline loops: CDR1 MNHEY, CDR2 SVGAGI. The CDR3 totals 13 residues. V was shortened by 6 bases and J by 8 bases, with 16 bases between the two germline ends.

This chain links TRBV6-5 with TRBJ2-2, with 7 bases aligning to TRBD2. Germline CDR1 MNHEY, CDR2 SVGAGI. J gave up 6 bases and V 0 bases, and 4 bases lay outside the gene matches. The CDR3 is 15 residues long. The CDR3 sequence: CASSYSWGGAGELFF. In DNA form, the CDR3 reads TGTGCCAGCAGTTACTCGTGGGGGGGGGCCGGGGAGCTGTTTTTT.

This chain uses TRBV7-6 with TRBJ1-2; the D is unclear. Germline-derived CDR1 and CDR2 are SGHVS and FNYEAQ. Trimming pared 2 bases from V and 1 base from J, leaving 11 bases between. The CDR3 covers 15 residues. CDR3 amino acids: CASSLTDEGNYGYTF. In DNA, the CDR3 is TGTGCCAGCAGCTTAACGGACGAGGGTAACTATGGCTACACCTTC.

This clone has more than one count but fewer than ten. In nucleotides, the CDR3 is TGTGCCATCAGTGTGGGAGGAGGGAGAAGGGGGAACACTGAAGCTTTCTTT. It translates to CAISVGGGRRGNTEAFF. The chain joins TRBV10-3 to TRBJ1-1; a weak D match, TRBD1 (5 bases). The V and J ends lost 4 bases and 1 base respectively, with 19 bases between them. Germline V gene sequence: CDR1 ENHRY, CDR2 SYGVKD. The length of the CDR3 is 17 residues.

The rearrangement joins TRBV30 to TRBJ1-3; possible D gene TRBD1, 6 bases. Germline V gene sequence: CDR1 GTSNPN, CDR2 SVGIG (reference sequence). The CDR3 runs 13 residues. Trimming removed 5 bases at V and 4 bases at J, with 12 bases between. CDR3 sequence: CAWAKTGGNTIYF. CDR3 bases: TGTGCCTGGGCCAAGACAGGAGGAAACACCATATATTTT.

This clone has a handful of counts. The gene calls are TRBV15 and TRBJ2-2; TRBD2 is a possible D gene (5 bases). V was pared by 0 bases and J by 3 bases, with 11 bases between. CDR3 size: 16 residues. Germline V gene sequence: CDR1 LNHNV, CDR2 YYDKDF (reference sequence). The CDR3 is CATSRDPRVDTGELFF. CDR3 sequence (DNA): TGTGCCACCAGCAGAGATCCGCGGGTCGACACCGGGGAGCTGTTTTTT.

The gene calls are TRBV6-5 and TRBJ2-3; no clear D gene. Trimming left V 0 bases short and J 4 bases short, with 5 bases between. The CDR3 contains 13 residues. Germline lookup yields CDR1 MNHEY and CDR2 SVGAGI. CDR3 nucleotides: TGTGCCAGCAGTTACTCGAGTTCAGATACGCAGTATTTT. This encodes CASSYSSSDTQYF.

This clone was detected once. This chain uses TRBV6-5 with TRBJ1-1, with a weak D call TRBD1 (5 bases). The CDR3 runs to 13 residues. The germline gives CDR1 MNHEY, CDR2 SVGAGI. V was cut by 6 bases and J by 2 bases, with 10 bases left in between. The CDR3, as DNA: TGTGCCAGCAGAGGGGCAGTCAACACTGAAGCTTTCTTT. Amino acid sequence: CASRGAVNTEAFF.

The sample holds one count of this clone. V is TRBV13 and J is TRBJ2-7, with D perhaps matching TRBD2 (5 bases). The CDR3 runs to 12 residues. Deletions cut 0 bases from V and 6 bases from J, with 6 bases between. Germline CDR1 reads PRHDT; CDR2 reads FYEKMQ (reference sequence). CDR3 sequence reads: CASSLGLAEQYF. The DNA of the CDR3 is TGTGCCAGCAGCTTAGGCCTAGCCGAGCAGTACTTC.

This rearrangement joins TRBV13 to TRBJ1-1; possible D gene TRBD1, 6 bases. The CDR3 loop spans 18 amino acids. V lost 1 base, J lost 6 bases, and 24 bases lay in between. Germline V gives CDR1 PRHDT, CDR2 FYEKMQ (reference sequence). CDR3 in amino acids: CASSLAVVSVQGFSEAFF. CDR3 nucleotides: TGTGCCAGCAGCTTAGCGGTCGTTAGTGTGCAGGGGTTTTCTGAAGCTTTCTTT.

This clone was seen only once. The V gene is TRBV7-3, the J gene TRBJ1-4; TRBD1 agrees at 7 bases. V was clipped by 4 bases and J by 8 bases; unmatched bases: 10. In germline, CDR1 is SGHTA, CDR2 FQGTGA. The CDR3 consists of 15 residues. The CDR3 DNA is TGTGCCAGCAGCTCGACTGGACAGGCAGGAGAAAAACTGTTTTTT. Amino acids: CASSSTGQAGEKLFF. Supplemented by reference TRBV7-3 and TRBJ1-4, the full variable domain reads GAGVSQTPSNKVTEKGKYVELRCDPISGHTALYWYRQSLGQGPEFLIYFQGTGAADDSGLPNDRFFAVRPEGSVSTLKIQRTERGDSAVYLCASSSTGQAGEKLFFGSGTQLSVL.

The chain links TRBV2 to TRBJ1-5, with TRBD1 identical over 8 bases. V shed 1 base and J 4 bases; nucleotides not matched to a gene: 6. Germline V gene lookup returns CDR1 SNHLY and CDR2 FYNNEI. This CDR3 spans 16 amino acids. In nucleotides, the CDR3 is TGTGCCAGCAGTGAAGGGGGGGACAGGATTAATCAGCCCCAGCATTTT. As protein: CASSEGGDRINQPQHF. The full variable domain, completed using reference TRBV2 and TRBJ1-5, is EPEVTQTPSHQVTQMGQEVILRCVPISNHLYFYWYRQILGQKVEFLVSFYNNEISEKSEIFDDQFSVERPDGSNFTLKIRSTKLEDSAMYFCASSEGGDRINQPQHFGDGTRLSIL.

CDR3 DNA sequence: TGTGCCAGCAATAGCTGGAACTACGAGCAGTACTTC. Its protein is CASNSWNYEQYF. This chain joins TRBV28 and TRBJ2-7; D unclear. CDR1 and CDR2 (germline): MDHEN, SYDVKM. The germline V and J ends were trimmed by 7 bases and 3 bases, with 10 bases remaining between them. The CDR3 loop spans 12 amino acids.

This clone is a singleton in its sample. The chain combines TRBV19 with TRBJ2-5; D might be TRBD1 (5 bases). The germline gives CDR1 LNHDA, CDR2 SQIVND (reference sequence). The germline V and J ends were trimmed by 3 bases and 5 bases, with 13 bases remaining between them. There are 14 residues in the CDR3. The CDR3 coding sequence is TGTGCCAGTAGTATTGGAGTGAACAGGGAGACCCAGTACTTC. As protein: CASSIGVNRETQYF.

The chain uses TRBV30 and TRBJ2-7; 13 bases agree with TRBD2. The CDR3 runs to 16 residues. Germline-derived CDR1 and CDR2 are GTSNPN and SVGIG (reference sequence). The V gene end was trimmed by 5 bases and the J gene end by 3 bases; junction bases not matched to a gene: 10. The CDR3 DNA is TGTGCCTGGGCCTCCGGACTAGCGGGAGCCCACTACGAGCAGTACTTC. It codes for CAWASGLAGAHYEQYF.

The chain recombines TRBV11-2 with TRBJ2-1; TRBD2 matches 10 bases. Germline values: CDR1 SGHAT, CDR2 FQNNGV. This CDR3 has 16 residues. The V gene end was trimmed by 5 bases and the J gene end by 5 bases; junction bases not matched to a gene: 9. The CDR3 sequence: CASSPHWTSGNNEQFF. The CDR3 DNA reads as TGTGCCAGCAGCCCCCACTGGACTAGCGGAAACAATGAGCAGTTCTTC.